These 5 T cell receptor beta chains share one sample of origin, sequenced in a study of brain T cells in children with intractable seizures. Measured with immunoSEQ multiplex PCR; TCRdb has only the in-frame clones, and not every one. The table has a few hundred thousand clones, 93% seen once. The time point was: blood from clinic visit 5 months post-surgery; TSC patient then seizure free. The sample was peripheral blood, taken less than 6 months after surgery. The receptors come from a boy in the first two years of life with tuberous sclerosis and intractable seizures.

J is TRBJ2-6 and V is TRBV7-2; 8 bases are shared with TRBD1. Germline V gene sequence: CDR1 SGHTA, CDR2 FQGNSA. J lost 4 bases, V lost 4 bases, and 9 bases had no gene match. The CDR3 spans 17 residues. The CDR3 loop reads CASSSSMTGAGANVLTF. In nucleotides, the CDR3 is TGTGCCAGCAGCTCATCAATGACAGGGGCCGGGGCCAACGTCCTGACTTTC.

Only one count was recorded for this clone. This chain joins TRBV9 and TRBJ2-3; no clear D. Germline CDR1 is SGDLS and CDR2 is YYNGEE. Trimming cost V 4 bases and J 0 bases, with 3 bases left between them. The CDR3 extends over 12 amino acids. CDR3 in DNA: TGTGCCAGCAGCCCCAGCACAGATACGCAGTATTTT. Its protein product is CASSPSTDTQYF.

A single count supports this clone. V and J are TRBV7-9 and TRBJ1-2; D uncertain. The CDR3 extends over 16 amino acids. V lost 5 bases, J lost 5 bases, and 21 bases lay in between. Looked up from germline, CDR1 is SEHNR and CDR2 is FQNEAQ (reference sequence). CDR3 region: CASSHPPKTGPYGYTF. The CDR3, as DNA: TGTGCCAGCAGCCACCCCCCCAAGACGGGCCCATATGGCTACACCTTC.

V and J are TRBV6-5 and TRBJ1-3, with unresolved D. The CDR3 is made up of 15 amino acids. In germline, CDR1 is MNHEY, CDR2 SVGAGI. Trimming removed 6 bases at V and 0 bases at J, with 12 bases between. The CDR3 loop is CASSPDGSSGNTIYF. The DNA for the CDR3 is TGTGCCAGCAGCCCAGACGGGAGCTCTGGAAACACCATATATTTT.

The chain uses TRBV5-6 and TRBJ1-4, with a tentative D call TRBD1 (6 bases). This CDR3 region has 17 residues. Deletions cut 0 bases from V and 8 bases from J, with 20 bases between. Germline-derived CDR1 and CDR2 are SGHDT and YYEEEE. The CDR3 nucleotides are TGTGCCAGCAGCTTGGGAGGGGGAACGCCGCTGCGGGAAAAACTGTTTTTT. Amino acid sequence: CASSLGGGTPLREKLFF.